Below are 15 T cell receptor beta chains sequenced from a single sample in a study of Graves' ophthalmopathy and Graves' hyperthyroidism. TCR beta CDR3 regions were amplified from RNA transcripts. After a first-round RT-PCR with HTBI primers, a second-round multiplex PCR was run. TCRdb recomputed calls from the multiplex PCR reads with MiXCR, one row per CDR3 protein. The table records under 400,000 distinct CDR3 sequences, about 17% of them present only once. Sequencing was carried out using peripheral blood. The receptor set was obtained from an adult man with Graves' ophthalmopathy.

This clonotype was picked up many times. The chain couples TRBV11-2 to TRBJ1-2; a weak D match, TRBD1 (6 bases). Germline CDR1 and CDR2: SGHAT and FQNNGV. This CDR3 is built from 14 residues. V lost 2 bases to trimming and J lost 2 bases, with 9 bases between them. CDR3 sequence (DNA): TGTGCCAGCAGCTTAATGCAGGGGAACTATGGCTACACCTTC. As protein: CASSLMQGNYGYTF.

This clonotype was seen more than once but under ten times. This may be a read error, as it is one base from a much larger clone. The chain is built from TRBV30 and TRBJ1-1, with 8 bases fitting TRBD1. Trimming at V came to 6 bases and at J to 10 bases, leaving 16 bases not matched to a gene. The CDR3 loop spans 14 amino acids. Germline V gene sequence: CDR1 GTSNPN, CDR2 SVGIG (reference sequence). The CDR3, as DNA: TGTGCCTGTAGAATCCGGGACAGGTCTATAGTAGCTTTCTTT. Its translation: CACRIRDRSIVAFF.

The rearrangement links TRBV25-1 to TRBJ1-1; D is unclear. This CDR3 comprises 14 residues. The ends were cut back, 1 base at V and 8 bases at J, with 14 bases in the middle. The germline V gene has CDR1 MGHDK and CDR2 SYGVNS. CDR3 in DNA: TGTGCCAGCAGTGAATCGCCGCGGGGTTCCGAAGCTTTCTTT. This gives the protein CASSESPRGSEAFF.

This clonotype appeared many times. This chain uses TRBV10-3 with TRBJ2-7, with D tentatively TRBD1 (5 bases). V was pared by 0 bases and J by 3 bases, with 12 bases between. This CDR3 has 15 residues. Germline V CDR1 and CDR2: ENHRY, SYGVKD. The CDR3 DNA reads as TGTGCCATCAGTGAGTCTCAGCAGGGATTCTACGAGCAGTACTTC. Translation: CAISESQQGFYEQYF.

This clonotype was found many times. The gene calls are TRBV18 and TRBJ2-7, with 9 bases that match TRBD1. CDR1 and CDR2 from the germline V gene are KGHSH and LQKENI. Trimming at V came to 8 bases and at J to 3 bases, leaving 5 bases not matched to a gene. The CDR3 is 13 amino acids. The CDR3, as DNA: TGTGCCAGCAGTCCGACAGGGGGCTACGAGCAGTACTTC. Residues: CASSPTGGYEQYF.

This clonotype showed up many times. DNA of the CDR3: TGTGCCAGCAGCAAGGGCGGGTACGAGCAGTACTTC. It codes for CASSKGGYEQYF. The rearrangement joins TRBV6-5 to TRBJ2-7, with D possibly TRBD2 on 5 matching bases. CDR1 and CDR2 (germline): MNHEY, SVGAGI. This CDR3 is built from 12 residues. V lost 6 bases to trimming and J lost 4 bases, with 10 bases between them.

There are many counts of this clonotype. The chain carries TRBV7-2 and TRBJ1-2; TRBD1 is a possible D gene (5 bases). The germline V gene has CDR1 SGHTA and CDR2 FQGNSA. There are 12 residues in the CDR3. V was pared by 3 bases and J by 6 bases, with 8 bases between. In DNA form, the CDR3 reads TGTGCCAGCAGCTTGGGACGGGATGGCTACACCTTC. This gives the protein CASSLGRDGYTF.

In this sample, this clonotype turned up many times. The rearrangement uses TRBV6-2 or TRBV6-3 and TRBJ1-1; D is ambiguous. The V and J ends lost 2 bases and 6 bases respectively, with 10 bases between them. The CDR3 is 13 amino acids. CDR1 and CDR2 from the germline V gene are MNHEY and SVGEGT. The CDR3 loop reads CASSYVGEPEAFF. As DNA, the CDR3 is TGTGCCAGCAGTTACGTCGGAGAACCTGAAGCTTTCTTT.

This clonotype was seen repeatedly, ten times or more. The chain has TRBV5-1 and TRBJ2-7, with 12 bases matching TRBD2. The germline V gene has CDR1 SGHRS and CDR2 YFSETQ. CDR3 length: 16 amino acids. The junction had 9 bases not matched to a gene; V was cut back by 4 bases and J by 4 bases. The DNA for the CDR3 is TGCGCCAGCAGCCGAAGCACTAGCGGGGGGAGTTACGAGCAGTACTTC. Translated: CASSRSTSGGSYEQYF.

This clonotype appeared many times. The rearrangement joins TRBV27 to TRBJ1-2; D is possibly TRBD1 (6 bases). The V end lost 1 base, the J end lost 3 bases, and 15 bases lay between the germline ends. The CDR3 is 16 amino acids. From germline, CDR1 is MNHEY and CDR2 SMNVEV (reference sequence). The CDR3 here is CASSLWAGELDYGYTF. Written as DNA, the CDR3 is TGTGCCAGCAGTTTATGGGCAGGGGAGTTGGACTATGGCTACACCTTC.

This clonotype has a count of ten or more. This rearrangement joins TRBV30 to TRBJ1-1; TRBD1 matches 11 bases. Germline CDR1 is GTSNPN and CDR2 is SVGIG (reference sequence). This CDR3 is built from 13 residues. With V trimmed by 4 bases and J by 7 bases, 5 bases remained unmatched. The CDR3: CAWTRDRGVEAFF. CDR3 coding DNA: TGTGCCTGGACTCGGGACAGGGGGGTTGAAGCTTTCTTT.

V usage is TRBV29-1 and J usage is TRBJ2-6; D is uncertain. The germline V and J ends were trimmed by 6 bases and 4 bases, with 7 bases remaining between them. The CDR3 has 12 residues. Germline CDR1 is SQVTM and CDR2 is ANQGSEA. Here the CDR3 DNA reads TGCAGCGTCCTAGTGGGGGCCAACGTCCTGACTTTC. Its translation: CSVLVGANVLTF.

This clonotype has a count of ten or more. The chain employs TRBV11-2 and TRBJ1-2, with TRBD1 matching 9 bases. There are 17 residues in the CDR3. Germline V gene data show CDR1 as SGHAT and CDR2 as FQNNGV. The V and J ends lost 1 base and 2 bases, in that order; junction bases with no gene match: 8. CDR3: CASSLGDPGQGNYGYTF. The CDR3 DNA reads as TGTGCCAGCAGCTTAGGGGACCCGGGACAGGGAAACTATGGCTACACCTTC.

This clonotype was seen repeatedly, ten times or more. This chain joins TRBV4-3 and TRBJ1-6; D is ambiguous. V lost 0 bases and J lost 9, with 15 bases in between. CDR3 length: 16 amino acids. Germline V gene data show CDR1 as LGHNA and CDR2 as YSLEER. CDR3 amino acids: CASSQDLRTSGSPLHF. The CDR3 DNA reads as TGCGCCAGCAGCCAAGATCTCCGAACTTCTGGTTCACCCCTCCACTTT.

This clonotype appeared many times. This chain uses TRBV5-6 with TRBJ2-7; D possibly corresponds to TRBD2 (5 bases). The CDR3 covers 14 residues. V was trimmed by 6 bases and J by 2 bases, leaving 15 bases between them. Looked up from germline, CDR1 is SGHDT and CDR2 is YYEEEE. The CDR3 DNA is TGTGCCAGCATCAATGTCGGGAAGCCCTACGAGCAGTACTTC. Encoded protein: CASINVGKPYEQYF.